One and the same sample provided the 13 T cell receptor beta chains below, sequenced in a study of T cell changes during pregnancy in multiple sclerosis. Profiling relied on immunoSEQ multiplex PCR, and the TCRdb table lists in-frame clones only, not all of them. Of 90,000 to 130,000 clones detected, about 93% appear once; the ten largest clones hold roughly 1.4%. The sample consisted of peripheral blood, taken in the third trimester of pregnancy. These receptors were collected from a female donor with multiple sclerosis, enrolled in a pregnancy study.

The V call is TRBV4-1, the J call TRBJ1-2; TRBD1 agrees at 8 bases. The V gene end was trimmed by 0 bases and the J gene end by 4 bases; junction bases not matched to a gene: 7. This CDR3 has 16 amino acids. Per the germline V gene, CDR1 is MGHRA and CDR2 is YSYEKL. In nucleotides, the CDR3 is TGCGCCAGCAGCCAAGATCCTGGGACAGGTTTCTATGGCTACACCTTC. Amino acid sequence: CASSQDPGTGFYGYTF.

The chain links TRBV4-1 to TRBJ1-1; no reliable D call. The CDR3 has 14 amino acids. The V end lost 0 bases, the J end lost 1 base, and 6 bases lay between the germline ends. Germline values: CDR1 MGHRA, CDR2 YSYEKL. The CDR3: CASSQDNRNTEAFF. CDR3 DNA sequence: TGCGCCAGCAGCCAAGATAACAGGAACACTGAAGCTTTCTTT.

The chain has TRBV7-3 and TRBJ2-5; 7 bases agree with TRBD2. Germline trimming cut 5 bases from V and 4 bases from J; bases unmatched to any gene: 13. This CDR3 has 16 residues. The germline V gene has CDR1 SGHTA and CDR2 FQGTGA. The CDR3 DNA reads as TGTGCCAGCAGCGCTCGGGGGAGGGAGAAAAGAGAGACCCAGTACTTC. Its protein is CASSARGREKRETQYF.

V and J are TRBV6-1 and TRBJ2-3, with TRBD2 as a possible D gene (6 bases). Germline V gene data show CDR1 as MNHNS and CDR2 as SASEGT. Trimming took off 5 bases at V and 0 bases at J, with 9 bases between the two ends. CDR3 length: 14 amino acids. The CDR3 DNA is TGTGCCAGCAGTCACGGGAGTAGCACAGATACGCAGTATTTT. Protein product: CASSHGSSTDTQYF.

CDR3 region: CASSADLQGLLYGYTF. DNA of the CDR3: TGCGCCAGCAGCGCCGATCTACAGGGCCTTCTATATGGCTACACCTTC. The chain is built from TRBV10-1 and TRBJ1-2; D possibly corresponds to TRBD1 (6 bases). The CDR3 consists of 16 residues. Germline CDR1 WNHNN, CDR2 SYGVQD (reference sequence). V lost 6 bases, J lost 5 bases, and 22 bases lay in between.

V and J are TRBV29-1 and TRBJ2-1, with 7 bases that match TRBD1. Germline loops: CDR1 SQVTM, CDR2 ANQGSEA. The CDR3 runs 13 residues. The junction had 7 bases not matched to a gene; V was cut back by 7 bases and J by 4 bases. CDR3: CSAQGDQYNEQFF. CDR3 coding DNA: TGCAGCGCCCAGGGGGATCAATACAATGAGCAGTTCTTC.

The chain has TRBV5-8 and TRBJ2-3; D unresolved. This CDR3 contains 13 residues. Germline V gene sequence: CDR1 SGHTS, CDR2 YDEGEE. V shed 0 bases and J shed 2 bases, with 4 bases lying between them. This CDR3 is CASSLGHTDTQYF. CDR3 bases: TGTGCCAGCAGCTTGGGACACACAGATACGCAGTATTTT.

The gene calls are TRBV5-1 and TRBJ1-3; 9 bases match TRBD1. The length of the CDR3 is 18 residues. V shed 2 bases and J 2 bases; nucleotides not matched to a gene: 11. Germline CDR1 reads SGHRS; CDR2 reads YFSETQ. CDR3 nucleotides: TGCGCCAGCAGCTTAGGTGTGGACAGGGGTGACGCTGGAAACACCATATATTTT. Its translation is CASSLGVDRGDAGNTIYF.

The CDR3 DNA is TGTGCCATCAGTGATCCTAGCGGGAGGGCTCGGGAGACCCAGTACTTC. Translated, it gives CAISDPSGRARETQYF. The chain carries TRBV10-3 and TRBJ2-5, with 12 nucleotides matching TRBD2. Trimming removed 3 bases from V and 5 bases from J; junction bases left unmatched: 7. The length of the CDR3 is 16 residues. CDR1 is ENHRY, CDR2 SYGVKD, per germline.

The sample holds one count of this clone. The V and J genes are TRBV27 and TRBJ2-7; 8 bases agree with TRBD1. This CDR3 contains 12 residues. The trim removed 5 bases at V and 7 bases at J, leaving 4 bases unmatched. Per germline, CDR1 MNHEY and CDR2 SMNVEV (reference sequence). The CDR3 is CASSRTGREQYF. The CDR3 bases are TGTGCCAGCAGTCGGACAGGGAGGGAGCAGTACTTC.

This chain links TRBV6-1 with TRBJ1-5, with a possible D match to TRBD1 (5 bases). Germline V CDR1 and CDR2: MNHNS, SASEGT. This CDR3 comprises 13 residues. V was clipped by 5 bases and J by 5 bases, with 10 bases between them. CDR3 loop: CASSLRGDQPQHF. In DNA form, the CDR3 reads TGTGCCAGCAGTCTTCGGGGGGATCAGCCCCAGCATTTT.

DNA of the CDR3: TGCAGCGTTGCAAAGGGAGGGGCAGGAAGAGGAGAGACCCAGTACTTC. Amino acid sequence: CSVAKGGAGRGETQYF. The chain uses TRBV29-1 and TRBJ2-5; the match to TRBD2 covers 7 bases. Germline CDR1 and CDR2: SQVTM and ANQGSEA. The junction had 15 bases not matched to a gene; V was cut back by 4 bases and J by 4 bases. The CDR3 consists of 16 residues.

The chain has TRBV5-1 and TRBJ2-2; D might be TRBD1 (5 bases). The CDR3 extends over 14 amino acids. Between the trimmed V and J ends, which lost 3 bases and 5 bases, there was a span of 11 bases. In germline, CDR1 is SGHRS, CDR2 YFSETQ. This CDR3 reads CASSYTGQTGELFF. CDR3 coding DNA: TGCGCCAGCAGCTACACAGGACAAACCGGGGAGCTGTTTTTT.